This entry is about one T cell receptor (beta chain). The antigen remains unidentified. It was with 60 Vbeta and 13 Jbeta primers that the PCR ran. TCRdb's table, derived via immunoSEQ multiplex PCR, lists solely in-frame clones and lacks some. Recorded for this sample: approximately 82,000 clones. This sample was taken from a study of cytomegalovirus exposure and HLA in healthy donors. General study results and limits: Despite most TCR sequences being rare, some public TCRs occurred in many donors.

The sample consisted of PBMCs. The clonotype comes from a woman aged 55 to 70 in good health and CMV-seronegative.

The CDR3 sequence is CASSRGQVGGGYGYTF. The CDR3 DNA follows: TGTGCCAGCAGCCGGGGACAGGTTGGGGGGGGCTATGGCTACACCTTC. The rearrangement links TRBV7-8 to TRBJ1-2; 8 nucleotides line up with TRBD1. Trimming removed 5 bases from V and 4 bases from J; junction bases left unmatched: 12. The CDR3 loop spans 16 amino acids. Germline V CDR1 and CDR2: SGHVS, FQNEAQ.